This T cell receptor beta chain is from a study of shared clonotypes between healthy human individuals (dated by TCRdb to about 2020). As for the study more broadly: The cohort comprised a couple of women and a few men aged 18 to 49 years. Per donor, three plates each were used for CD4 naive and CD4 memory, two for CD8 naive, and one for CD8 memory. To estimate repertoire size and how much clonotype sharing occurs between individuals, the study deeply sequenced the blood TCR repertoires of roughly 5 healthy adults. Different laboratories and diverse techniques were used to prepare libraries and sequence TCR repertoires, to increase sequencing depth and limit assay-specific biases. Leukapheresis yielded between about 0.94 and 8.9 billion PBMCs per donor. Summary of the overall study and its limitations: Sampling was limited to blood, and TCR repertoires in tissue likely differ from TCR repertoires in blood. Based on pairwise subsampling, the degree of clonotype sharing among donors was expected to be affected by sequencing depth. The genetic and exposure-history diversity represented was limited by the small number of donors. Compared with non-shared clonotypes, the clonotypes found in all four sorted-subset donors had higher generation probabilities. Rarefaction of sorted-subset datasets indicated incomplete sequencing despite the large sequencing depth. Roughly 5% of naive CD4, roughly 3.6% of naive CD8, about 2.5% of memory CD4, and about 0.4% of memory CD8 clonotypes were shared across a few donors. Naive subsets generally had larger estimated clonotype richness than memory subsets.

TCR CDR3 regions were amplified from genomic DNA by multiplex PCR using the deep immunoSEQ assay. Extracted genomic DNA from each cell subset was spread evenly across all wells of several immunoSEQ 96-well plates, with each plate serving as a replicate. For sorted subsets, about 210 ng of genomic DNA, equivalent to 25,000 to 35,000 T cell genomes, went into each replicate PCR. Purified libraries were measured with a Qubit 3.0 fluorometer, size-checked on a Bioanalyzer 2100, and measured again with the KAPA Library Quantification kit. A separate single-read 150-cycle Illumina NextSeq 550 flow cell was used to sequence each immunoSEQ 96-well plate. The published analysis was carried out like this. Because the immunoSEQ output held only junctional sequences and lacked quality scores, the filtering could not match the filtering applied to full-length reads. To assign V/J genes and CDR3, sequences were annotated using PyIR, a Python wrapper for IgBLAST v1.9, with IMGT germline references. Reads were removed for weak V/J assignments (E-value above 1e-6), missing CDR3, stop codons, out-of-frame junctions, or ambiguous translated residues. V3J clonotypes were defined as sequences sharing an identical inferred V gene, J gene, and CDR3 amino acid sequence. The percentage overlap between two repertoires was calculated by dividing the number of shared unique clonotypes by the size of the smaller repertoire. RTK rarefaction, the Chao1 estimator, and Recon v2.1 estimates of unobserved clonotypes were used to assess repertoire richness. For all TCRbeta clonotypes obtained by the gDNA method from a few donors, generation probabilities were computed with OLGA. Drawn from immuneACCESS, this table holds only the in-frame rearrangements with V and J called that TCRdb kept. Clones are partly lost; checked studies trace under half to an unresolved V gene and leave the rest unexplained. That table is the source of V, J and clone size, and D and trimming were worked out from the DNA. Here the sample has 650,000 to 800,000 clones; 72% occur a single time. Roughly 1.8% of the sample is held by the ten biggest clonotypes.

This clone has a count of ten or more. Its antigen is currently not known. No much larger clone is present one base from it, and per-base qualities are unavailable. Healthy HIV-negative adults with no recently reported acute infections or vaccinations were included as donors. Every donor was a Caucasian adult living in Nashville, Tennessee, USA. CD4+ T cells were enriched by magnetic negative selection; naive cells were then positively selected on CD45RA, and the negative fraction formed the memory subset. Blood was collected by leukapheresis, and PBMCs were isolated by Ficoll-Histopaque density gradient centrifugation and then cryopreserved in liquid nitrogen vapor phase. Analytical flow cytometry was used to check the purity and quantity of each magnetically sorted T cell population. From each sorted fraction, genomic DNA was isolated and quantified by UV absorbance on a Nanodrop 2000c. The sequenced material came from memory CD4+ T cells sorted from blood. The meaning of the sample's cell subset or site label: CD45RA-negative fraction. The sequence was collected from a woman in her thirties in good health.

The base sequence is TGTGCCAGTAGTATTGTAGCTAAGGGCAATCAGCCCCAGCATTTT. This yields the protein CASSIVAKGNQPQHF. Recombination joined TRBV19 with TRBJ1-5; the D gene remains uncertain. Between the V and J ends, shortened by 3 bases and 2 bases respectively, the junction contains 11 bases. The CDR3 runs 15 amino acids, cysteine and phenylalanine included. Just the 45-base CDR3 DNA is kept, in frame starting at base 1. From the germline V gene (reference sequence), CDR1 is LNHDA and CDR2 is SQIVND.